Listed here are 8 T cell receptor beta chains from one sample, sequenced in a study of T-cell memory formation after mild COVID-19 (dated by TCRdb to the early 2020s). Library construction relied on 5' RACE. The data were produced on an Illumina NovaSeq 6000. TCRdb passed the public sequencing reads through fastp at Q25 and MiXCR, retaining productive beta sequences. Records with the same CDR3 protein are collapsed into one entry carrying the most frequent genes and DNA. The sample profile shows 350,000 to 450,000 distinct CDR3 sequences; 15% to 20% of them were found once. Roughly 8.4% of the sample lies in the top ten. The sequenced sample consisted of PBMCs or a T cell subset sorted from them (not recorded which). Source of these receptors: an adult woman who had mild COVID-19 (a few samples of this study predate the infection). The sample titles of this study are shuffled in the database, so cell type and time point are left out; the donor was told from shared clones.

This CDR3 is CASSLIPQGRDGYTF. CDR3 sequence (DNA): TGTGCCAGCAGTTTAATACCCCAGGGAAGGGATGGCTACACCTTC. The V and J genes are TRBV12-3 or TRBV12-4 and TRBJ1-2; D might be TRBD1 (5 bases). The CDR3 totals 15 residues. Deletions cut 2 bases from V and 6 bases from J, with 16 bases between.

The chain recombines TRBV12-3 or TRBV12-4 with TRBJ1-1; D is ambiguous. Trimming pared 3 bases from V and 1 base from J, leaving 9 bases between. The CDR3 totals 14 residues. The CDR3 nucleotides are TGTGCCAGCAGTTTCAGATCTCAGAACACTGAAGCTTTCTTT. Translation: CASSFRSQNTEAFF.

J is TRBJ2-5 and V is TRBV7-2, with D perhaps TRBD1 (5 bases). Germline V lookup: CDR1 SGHTA, CDR2 FQGNSA. V lost 6 bases and J lost 3, with 11 bases in between. The CDR3 has 13 residues. The CDR3 coding sequence is TGTGCCAGCAGACTCGCGACAGAAGAGACCCAGTACTTC. It yields the protein CASRLATEETQYF. The whole variable domain, remainder taken from reference TRBV7-2 and TRBJ2-5, is GAGVSQSPSNKVTEKGKDVELRCDPISGHTALYWYRQSLGQGLEFLIYFQGNSAPDKSGLPSDRFSAERTGGSVSTLTIQRTQQEDSAVYLCASRLATEETQYFGPGTRLLVL.

The chain combines TRBV6-2 or TRBV6-3 with TRBJ1-5; 7 bases match TRBD1. The CDR3 has 11 residues. J gave up 9 bases and V 8 bases, and 4 bases lay outside the gene matches. The germline V gene has CDR1 MNHEY and CDR2 SVGEGT. The CDR3 sequence: CASQGEWPQHF. The CDR3, as DNA: TGTGCCAGCCAGGGGGAATGGCCCCAGCATTTT.

This chain uses TRBV7-2 with TRBJ2-7, with 14 bases matching TRBD2. This CDR3 comprises 17 residues. V was clipped by 3 bases and J by 6 bases; unmatched bases: 10. Germline CDR1 is SGHTA and CDR2 is FQGNSA. CDR3 residues: CASSLPEGLAGDGEQYF. CDR3 nucleotide sequence: TGTGCCAGCAGCTTGCCCGAGGGACTAGCGGGAGATGGCGAGCAGTACTTC.

The J gene is TRBJ1-5, the V gene TRBV5-5; D not certain. This CDR3 comprises 15 residues. The V gene lost 4 bases and the J gene lost 0 bases, with 11 bases spanning the gap. Germline V CDR1 and CDR2: SGHKS, YYEKEE (reference sequence). The CDR3 DNA follows: TGTGCCAGCAGCGAGGAGGGATATAGCAATCAGCCCCAGCATTTT. Translation: CASSEEGYSNQPQHF.

V is TRBV19 and J is TRBJ2-1; D perhaps matches TRBD1 (5 bases). The CDR3 is made up of 12 amino acids. Germline V gene lookup returns CDR1 LNHDA and CDR2 SQIVND (reference sequence). The CDR3 protein is CASRESYNEQFF. The CDR3 bases are TGTGCGTCCAGGGAATCCTACAATGAGCAGTTCTTC.

This clonotype has only a few counts. The rearrangement joins TRBV7-2 to TRBJ2-1; 9 nucleotides match TRBD2. Unmatched junction bases numbered 10, after V lost 7 bases and J lost 0 bases. Per the germline V gene, CDR1 is SGHTA and CDR2 is FQGNSA. The CDR3 length is 17 residues. The CDR3 loop is CASMIRRGGGSYNEQFF. DNA for the CDR3: TGTGCCAGCATGATCCGGCGCGGGGGGGGCTCCTACAATGAGCAGTTCTTC.